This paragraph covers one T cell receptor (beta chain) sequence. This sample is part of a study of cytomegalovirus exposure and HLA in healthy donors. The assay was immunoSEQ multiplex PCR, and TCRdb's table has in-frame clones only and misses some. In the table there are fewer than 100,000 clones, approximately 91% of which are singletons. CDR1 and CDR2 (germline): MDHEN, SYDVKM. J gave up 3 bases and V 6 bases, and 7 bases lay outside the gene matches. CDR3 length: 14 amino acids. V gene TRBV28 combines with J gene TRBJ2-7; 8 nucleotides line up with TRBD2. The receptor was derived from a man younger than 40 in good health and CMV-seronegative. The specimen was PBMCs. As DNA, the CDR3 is TGTGCCAGCAGCACTAGCGGAATGCACTACGAGCAGTACTTC. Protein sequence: CASSTSGMHYEQYF.